This TCR beta chain was identified in a study of beta chain features in type 1 diabetes. The sequenced template was cDNA made from the entire isolated RNA. The assay was immunoSEQ multiplex PCR, and TCRdb's table has in-frame clones only and misses some. This table has a few hundred thousand clones, 16% appearing once. Study-wide results and limits: Significant though moderate, a shortening of TCRB CDR3s appeared in all four CD4+ subsets of Type 1 diabetes patients.

Points on this clone: Its target is unknown.

Sequenced: naive CD4+ T cells from blood. This TCR came from a man aged 30-40 years with type 1 diabetes.

The CDR3 is CASSLAGPLGEKLFF. CDR3 in DNA: TGTGCCAGCAGCTTAGCCGGACCCTTGGGGGAAAAACTGTTTTTT. V and J are TRBV7-9 and TRBJ1-4; unclear D gene. Germline V gene data show CDR1 as SEHNR and CDR2 as FQNEAQ (reference sequence). The CDR3 is made up of 15 amino acids. V lost 0 bases, J lost 8 bases, and 13 bases lay in between.